The clone carrying this TCR beta chain was recorded only once. The sample comes from a study of follicular helper T cells after annual influenza vaccination. In the study overall: Across the 2013-2014, 2014-2015 and 2015-2016 vaccination seasons, some subjects were resampled.

Time point defined: 2014-2015 season, pre-vaccination. Only in-frame clones appear in the TCRdb table, and some are missing; sequencing was by immunoSEQ multiplex PCR. The table has about 13,000 clones, 84% seen once. This TCR derives from an adult who received the influenza vaccine. The specimen comprised CXCR5- memory CD4+ T cells sorted from blood, sampled on the day of influenza vaccination.

The DNA for the CDR3 is TGTGCCAGCTCTTGGGACGGGGGGTTTACAGGTGAGCAGTTCTTC. Amino acids: CASSWDGGFTGEQFF. The chain couples TRBV2 to TRBJ2-1; 7 nucleotides line up with TRBD2. The CDR3 spans 15 residues. V shed 8 bases and J 9 bases; nucleotides not matched to a gene: 16. CDR1 and CDR2 (germline): SNHLY, FYNNEI.